The clone carrying this TCR beta chain appeared once. As yet, its antigen is unknown. The sample comes from a study of T cells after posttransplantation cyclophosphamide. Notes on the study in general: Tissue-infiltrating T cells from skin or gut overlapped little with blood T cells. TRB clonality was highly associated with recipient CMV seropositivity and reactivation.

Sequencing used immunoSEQ multiplex PCR; TCRdb keeps in-frame clones, though not all of them. This table has some 2,400 clones, around 85% appearing once. Between the trimmed V and J ends, which lost 5 bases and 2 bases, there was a span of 4 bases. This CDR3 region has 11 residues. Germline V gene data show CDR1 as SGHRS and CDR2 as YFSETQ. Cyclophosphamide on days +3 and +4 followed busulfan-fludarabine conditioning and a marrow graft. V usage is TRBV5-1 and J usage is TRBJ1-2, with D unclear. The material was PBMCs, obtained after allogeneic stem cell transplant with posttransplant cyclophosphamide. The source is a male patient in his thirties who received an allogeneic stem cell transplant from a related donor, was CMV-positive, and had acute GVHD only. The T cells may come from the graft donor. This CDR3 reads CASRLNYGYTF. The CDR3 DNA reads TGCGCCAGCAGACTGAACTATGGCTACACCTTC.